This T cell receptor beta chain appears in the sequencing data of a study of T cells in Graves' hyperthyroidism and ophthalmopathy. Study context: Upon initial diagnosis and before any treatment, peripheral blood was collected. Regarding the study as a whole: It was a median about seven months before onset that the model predicted ophthalmopathy.

Losses at the gene ends were 4 bases for V and 6 bases for J; bases not matched to a gene: 8. The CDR3 has 15 amino acids. Germline V lookup: CDR1 SGDLS, CDR2 YYNGEE. The sample holds a few counts of this clonotype. Its antigen is unknown. From RNA transcripts, TCR beta CDR3 regions were amplified. The primer set for the first-round RT-PCR of the TCR CDR3 was HTBI. Each CDR3 protein is one row after TCRdb ran MiXCR on the multiplex PCR reads. The table records a few hundred thousand distinct CDR3 sequences, more than 15% of them present only once. Stability of Graves' hyperthyroidism was defined as absent ophthalmopathy progression within 18 months. Any patient presenting with uncontrolled infection, other autoimmune disease, pregnancy or lactation was left out.

This TCR derives from a woman aged 25-40 years with Graves' hyperthyroidism. The sequenced material came from blood. The chain combines TRBV9 with TRBJ2-7; TRBD2 agrees at 12 bases. In nucleotides, the CDR3 is TGTGCCAGCAGCCCAAGACTAGCGGGAGAAGTCGAGCAGTACTTC. As protein: CASSPRLAGEVEQYF.